Presented here are 13 T cell receptor beta chains from one specimen sequenced in a study of blood T cell repertoires in COVID-19. Here immunoSEQ multiplex PCR was the method, and the copy in TCRdb shows in-frame clones only, minus some. The data show tens of thousands of clones, approximately 90% seen once. Sequences were obtained from peripheral blood. All receptors derive from a human donor in a cohort sampled during active COVID-19.

This chain links TRBV11-2 with TRBJ2-7, with D perhaps matching TRBD2 (6 bases). V lost 5 bases, J lost 5 bases, and 19 bases lay in between. The CDR3 consists of 15 residues. CDR1 SGHAT and CDR2 FQNNGV come from the germline V gene. The CDR3: CASSPPGVRGDEQYF. The CDR3 DNA sequence: TGTGCCAGCAGCCCCCCCGGGGTGCGGGGTGACGAGCAGTACTTC.

The rearrangement joins TRBV5-8 to TRBJ1-1; D gene ambiguous. Germline loops: CDR1 SGHTS, CDR2 YDEGEE. The CDR3 totals 12 residues. V lost 0 bases and J 6 bases, leaving 6 bases between the germline ends. CDR3 residues: CASSLVRPEAFF. CDR3 sequence (DNA): TGTGCCAGCAGCTTGGTCAGGCCTGAAGCTTTCTTT.

The chain uses TRBV30 and TRBJ2-7; 8 positions match TRBD2. This CDR3 has 14 amino acids. Germline V gives CDR1 GTSNPN, CDR2 SVGIG (reference sequence). V shed 2 bases and J 4 bases; nucleotides not matched to a gene: 7. The CDR3 region is CAWSRAAGGYEQYF. CDR3 bases: TGTGCCTGGAGTCGAGCGGCGGGGGGTTACGAGCAGTACTTC.

The rearrangement uses TRBV4-3 and TRBJ2-7; 9 bases align to TRBD2. Germline CDR1 LGHNA, CDR2 YSLEER. CDR3 length: 17 amino acids. V dropped 1 base and J dropped 5; count of bases not matched to a gene: 12. The CDR3 region is CASSQVNFGAGGNEQYF. The CDR3 DNA reads as TGCGCCAGCAGCCAAGTCAACTTCGGAGCGGGAGGAAACGAGCAGTACTTC.

This chain connects TRBV30 to TRBJ2-5; a weak D match, TRBD1 (7 bases). The germline CDR1 and CDR2 sequences are GTSNPN and SVGIG (reference sequence). V was cut by 3 bases and J by 5 bases, with 13 bases left in between. This CDR3 comprises 13 residues. The CDR3: CAWRMTGRETQYF. As DNA, the CDR3 is TGTGCCTGGAGGATGACAGGGAGGGAGACCCAGTACTTC. The full variable domain, rest sourced from reference TRBV30 and TRBJ2-5, is SQTIHQWPATLVQPVGSPLSLECTVEGTSNPNLYWYRQAAGRGLQLLFYSVGIGQISSEVPQNLSASRPQDRQFILSSKKLLLSDSGFYLCAWRMTGRETQYFGPGTRLLVL.

V is TRBV29-1 and J is TRBJ2-3; perhaps TRBD2 as D (6 bases). CDR1 and CDR2 from the germline V gene are SQVTM and ANQGSEA. The CDR3 has 16 amino acids. Trimming left V 7 bases short and J 5 bases short, with 25 bases between. The CDR3 spells CSAFTQGPGLIDTQYF. The CDR3 DNA follows: TGCAGCGCCTTTACCCAGGGTCCGGGACTGATAGATACGCAGTATTTT.

To note about this clone: The junction shows a germline mismatch at one end, possibly a read error. The chain combines TRBV7-7 with TRBJ2-5; 7 nucleotides line up with TRBD2. Germline CDR1 and CDR2: SSHAT and FNYEAQ (reference sequence). The CDR3 is 15 residues long. Written as DNA, the CDR3 is TGTGCTAGCAGCTACACGACCGGGGGGAAAGAGACCCAGTACTTC. This encodes CASSYTTGGKETQYF.

This chain joins TRBV23-1 and TRBJ1-4; 11 bases agree with TRBD1. TRBV23-1 is an ORF for which the function is uncertain. Unmatched junction bases numbered 8, after V lost 4 bases and J lost 4 bases. The CDR3 covers 17 residues. The CDR3 here is CASSPRDRGFGNEKLFF. CDR3 DNA sequence: TGCGCCAGCAGTCCCCGGGACAGGGGGTTCGGTAATGAAAAACTGTTTTTT.

The chain recombines TRBV3-1 (or the pseudogene TRBV3-2) with TRBJ1-2; D uncertain. Trimming shortened V by 0 bases and J by 1 base, and 9 bases separated the two germline ends. Per the germline V gene, CDR1 is LGHDT and CDR2 is YNNKEL (reference sequence). The CDR3 covers 15 residues. Written as DNA, the CDR3 is TGTGCCAGCAGCCAAGATCCCGTCCGTAACTATGGCTACACCTTC. Translating it yields CASSQDPVRNYGYTF.

The chain joins TRBV6-2 or TRBV6-3 to TRBJ2-7; 8 bases agree with TRBD1. CDR1 and CDR2 from the germline V gene are MNHEY and SVGEGT. Trimming cost V 4 bases and J 2 bases; bases outside gene matches: 1. The CDR3 is 13 amino acids. CDR3 nucleotide sequence: TGTGCCAGCAGTTGGACAGGGACCTACGAGCAGTACTTC. As protein: CASSWTGTYEQYF.

V and J are TRBV7-6 and TRBJ2-2, with D perhaps TRBD2 (6 bases). Germline CDR1 SGHVS, CDR2 FNYEAQ. CDR3 length: 19 amino acids. With 1 base removed from V and 6 bases from J, the gap between germline ends came to 24 bases. The chain's CDR3 is CASSLVSGGVGGAAGELFF. The CDR3 DNA reads TGTGCCAGCAGCTTAGTCTCCGGCGGGGTGGGAGGTGCGGCCGGGGAGCTGTTTTTT.

This chain uses TRBV5-4 with TRBJ1-1; D gene ambiguous. Germline V CDR1 and CDR2: SGHNT, YYREEE (reference sequence). The V gene lost 0 bases and the J gene lost 0 bases, with 9 bases spanning the gap. CDR3 length: 15 residues. The CDR3 DNA sequence: TGTGCCAGCAGCTTGGGGCCAGCGTTGAACACTGAAGCTTTCTTT. As protein: CASSLGPALNTEAFF.

The chain has TRBV30 and TRBJ1-1; tentative D call: TRBD1 (5 bases). This CDR3 has 14 amino acids. Germline lookup yields CDR1 GTSNPN and CDR2 SVGIG (reference sequence). With 1 base removed from V and 1 base from J, the gap between germline ends came to 10 bases. Here the CDR3 DNA reads TGTGCCTGGAGTGCATTGGGGGGGAACACTGAAGCTTTCTTT. Amino acids: CAWSALGGNTEAFF.